The T cell receptor (beta chain) described here comes from a study of shared clonotypes between healthy human individuals. Study conclusions and caveats: Sequencing depth was expected to affect clonotype sharing among donors.

In the CD4+ fraction, cells were divided into CD45RA+ naive and CD45RA-negative memory subsets. Concerning this clone: The target antigen is unknown.

CDR3 length: 14 residues. Trimming took off 5 bases at V and 1 base at J, with 9 bases between the two ends. The germline gives CDR1 SGHRS, CDR2 YFSETQ. In the original workflow: ImmunoSEQ only sent back junction sequences with no quality scores, so filtering was done differently. The repertoire was sequenced with immunoSEQ multiplex PCR; TCRdb's copy has only in-frame clones and lacks some. V and J calls and clone size are copied from that table; D and trimming were computed from the DNA. The table shows millions of clones, with 95% occurring only once. Sequenced input: naive CD4+ T cells sorted from blood. Subset given: CD45RA+ positively selected. The chain links TRBV5-1 to TRBJ1-4; D is possibly TRBD1 (5 bases). This clonotype originated in a man aged 18 to 29 in good health. The CDR3 DNA is TGCGCCAGCAGATCGGGGGGAACTAATGAAAAACTGTTTTTT. Amino acids: CASRSGGTNEKLFF.